The next 5 T cell receptor beta chains were all read from a single sample in a study of cytomegalovirus exposure and HLA in healthy donors. The PCR ran on 60 Vbeta and 13 Jbeta primers. Generated by immunoSEQ multiplex PCR, the TCRdb table keeps only in-frame clones and is missing some. The sample consists of about 200,000 clones, 82% of them appearing once. The sequencing input was PBMCs. These receptors originate from a woman between 50 and 59 years old in good health and CMV-seropositive.

The rearrangement uses TRBV28 and TRBJ2-7; 8 bases are a match to TRBD1. The CDR3 is made up of 12 amino acids. CDR1 is MDHEN, CDR2 SYDVKM, per germline. V lost 8 bases to trimming and J lost 3 bases; unmatched junction nucleotides: 3. CDR3 sequence (DNA): TGTGCCAGCCATACAGGGGGCTACGAGCAGTACTTC. Its translation is CASHTGGYEQYF.

The chain links TRBV15 to TRBJ1-4; possible D gene TRBD1, 5 bases. Germline V gene sequence: CDR1 LNHNV, CDR2 YYDKDF (reference sequence). This CDR3 contains 15 residues. V lost 0 bases and J 8 bases, leaving 13 bases between the germline ends. CDR3 nucleotides: TGTGCCACCAGCAGAGAGGGAGGGGTTGGAGAAAAACTGTTTTTT. Translating gives CATSREGGVGEKLFF.

V and J are TRBV27 and TRBJ2-3; D unresolved. Germline V gene lookup returns CDR1 MNHEY and CDR2 SMNVEV (reference sequence). Trimming pared 5 bases from V and 1 base from J, leaving 10 bases between. The CDR3 runs to 14 residues. CDR3 protein: CASSPLPGTDTQYF. CDR3 bases: TGTGCCAGCAGTCCCCTACCGGGCACAGATACGCAGTATTTT.

The rearrangement joins TRBV7-2 to TRBJ2-5; TRBD2 might be the D (7 bases). V was trimmed by 1 base and J by 4 bases, leaving 13 bases between them. CDR1 and CDR2 from the germline V gene are SGHTA and FQGNSA. This CDR3 spans 15 amino acids. The CDR3 DNA follows: TGTGCCAGCAGCTTAGGAGGGGGGGCACGAGAGACCCAGTACTTC. It is translated as CASSLGGGARETQYF. Using reference TRBV7-2 and TRBJ2-5 for the parts outside the CDR3, the full variable domain is GAGVSQSPSNKVTEKGKDVELRCDPISGHTALYWYRQSLGQGLEFLIYFQGNSAPDKSGLPSDRFSAERTGGSVSTLTIQRTQQEDSAVYLCASSLGGGARETQYFGPGTRLLVL.

The chain couples TRBV18 to TRBJ2-1; 7 bases line up with TRBD2. The trim removed 0 bases at V and 10 bases at J, leaving 6 bases unmatched. This CDR3 comprises 14 residues. Germline CDR1 reads KGHSH; CDR2 reads LQKENI. The CDR3 DNA reads TGTGCCAGCTCACCACCGGGACTACTGGGGGAGCAGTTCTTC. Translating gives CASSPPGLLGEQFF.